This passage covers 20 T cell receptor beta chains from one sample sequenced in a study of blood T cells in healthy people across ages. The authors ran a second PCR of about 6 to 11 cycles using a sample-barcoded 5' primer and a J-beta primer mix. One entry per CDR3 protein, called by TCRdb with MiXCR from the 5' RACE reads. The table has roughly 680,000 distinct CDR3 sequences, 45% to 60% seen once. Input material: blood. These receptors came from a woman of 80 years or more in good health.

This clonotype was counted once. The chain recombines TRBV12-3 or TRBV12-4 with TRBJ1-1, with TRBD1 identical over 9 bases. The CDR3 has 12 residues. V dropped 6 bases and J dropped 6; count of bases not matched to a gene: 2. CDR3 sequence reads: CASRQGAAEAFF. In DNA form, the CDR3 reads TGTGCCAGCAGACAGGGGGCGGCTGAAGCTTTCTTT.

The rearrangement uses TRBV11-2 and TRBJ2-3; D ambiguous. The germline V gene encodes CDR1 SGHAT and CDR2 FQNNGV. V was pared by 2 bases and J by 4 bases, with 13 bases between. The CDR3 extends over 15 amino acids. CDR3 protein: CASSLSSPGADTQYF. As DNA, the CDR3 is TGTGCCAGCAGCTTAAGCTCCCCCGGTGCAGATACGCAGTATTTT. The entire variable domain, with the rest obtained from reference TRBV11-2 and TRBJ2-3, is as follows: EAGVAQSPRYKIIEKRQSVAFWCNPISGHATLYWYQQILGQGPKLLIQFQNNGVVDDSQLPKDRFSAERLKGVDSTLKIQPAKLEDSAVYLCASSLSSPGADTQYFGPGTRLTVL.

The chain links TRBV2 to TRBJ1-2; no reliable D call. The ends were cut back, 7 bases at V and 2 bases at J, with 14 bases in the middle. Germline V gene lookup returns CDR1 SNHLY and CDR2 FYNNEI. The CDR3 has 14 amino acids. CDR3 coding DNA: TGTGCCAGCACCAAAGCGGGGTTGAACTATGGCTACACCTTC. It codes for CASTKAGLNYGYTF.

The chain employs TRBV10-3 and TRBJ2-2, with D tentatively TRBD1 (6 bases). Germline CDR1 ENHRY, CDR2 SYGVKD. This CDR3 has 13 residues. Trimming took 8 bases from V and 5 from J, leaving 12 bases between them. In DNA, the CDR3 is TGTGCCATCGAGGGGGTTGGGACCGGGGAGCTGTTTTTT. Its translation: CAIEGVGTGELFF.

The chain employs TRBV28 and TRBJ2-3; 8 bases fit TRBD2. The CDR3 totals 14 residues. Germline CDR1 is MDHEN and CDR2 is SYDVKM. Trimming took 7 bases from V and 4 from J; bases not matched to a gene: 7. CDR3 bases: TGTGCCAGCACCCATAGCGGGGTTGCAGATACGCAGTATTTT. This codes for CASTHSGVADTQYF.

The chain joins TRBV5-1 to TRBJ2-1; perhaps TRBD2 as D (6 bases). The germline CDR1 and CDR2 sequences are SGHRS and YFSETQ. The CDR3 has 14 amino acids. Deletions cut 1 base from V and 5 bases from J, with 10 bases between. The CDR3 loop reads CASSLFSGNNEQFF. CDR3 DNA sequence: TGCGCCAGCAGCTTGTTTAGCGGCAACAATGAGCAGTTCTTC.

The V gene is TRBV20-1, the J gene TRBJ2-1; D not certain. The CDR3 is 13 amino acids. Germline loops: CDR1 DFQATT, CDR2 SNEGSKA (reference sequence). Trimming cost V 0 bases and J 4 bases, with 7 bases left between them. For the CDR3, the DNA is TGCAGTGCTAGAGAAGTGGGGTACAATGAGCAGTTCTTC. This gives the protein CSAREVGYNEQFF.

The chain carries TRBV30 and TRBJ2-4; TRBD1 agrees at 7 bases. The CDR3 consists of 14 residues. The V segment lost 4 bases and the J segment 3 bases; nucleotides outside the gene matches: 6. CDR1 is GTSNPN, CDR2 SVGIG, per germline (reference sequence). CDR3 DNA sequence: TGTGCCTGGACCGGGACAGAGGGCAAAAACATTCAGTACTTC. This codes for CAWTGTEGKNIQYF.

This chain links TRBV12-3 or TRBV12-4 with TRBJ1-6; weak D call: TRBD1 (6 bases). This CDR3 comprises 14 residues. V was cut by 5 bases and J by 10 bases, with 15 bases left in between. Here the CDR3 reads CASSRQGNGSPLHF. The CDR3 nucleotides are TGTGCCAGCAGTCGCCAGGGGAATGGCTCACCCCTCCACTTT.

The sample holds many counts of this clonotype. This chain joins TRBV5-1 and TRBJ2-6; unclear D gene. The CDR3 runs to 14 residues. The V and J ends lost 0 bases and 5 bases respectively, with 6 bases between them. Germline lookup yields CDR1 SGHRS and CDR2 YFSETQ. The CDR3 coding sequence is TGCGCCAGCAGCTTGGTAGACTGGGCCAACGTCCTGACTTTC. Encoded protein: CASSLVDWANVLTF.

J is TRBJ1-1 and V is TRBV27; no firm D call. The CDR3 has 11 residues. Germline lookup yields CDR1 MNHEY and CDR2 SMNVEV (reference sequence). Trimming removed 3 bases at V and 7 bases at J, with 6 bases between. CDR3 residues: CASSLGDEAFF. The CDR3 DNA sequence: TGTGCCAGCAGTTTGGGAGATGAAGCTTTCTTT.

V and J are TRBV18 and TRBJ2-7; no definite D call. With 1 base removed from V and 0 bases from J, the gap between germline ends came to 7 bases. Germline lookup yields CDR1 KGHSH and CDR2 LQKENI. This CDR3 spans 14 amino acids. The CDR3 sequence: CASSPRWSSYEQYF. CDR3 in DNA: TGTGCCAGCTCACCACGATGGAGCTCCTACGAGCAGTACTTC.

This clonotype was picked up many times. V is TRBV20-1 and J is TRBJ2-4; TRBD1 agrees at 7 bases. Unmatched junction bases numbered 6, after V lost 4 bases and J lost 0 bases. Germline values: CDR1 DFQATT, CDR2 SNEGSKA (reference sequence). The CDR3 is 15 residues long. CDR3: CSAMRQGRAKNIQYF. The CDR3 nucleotides read TGCAGTGCTATGAGACAGGGACGAGCCAAAAACATTCAGTACTTC.

The V and J genes are TRBV18 and TRBJ1-3, with D uncertain. The length of the CDR3 is 14 residues. V lost 3 bases to trimming and J lost 0 bases, with 6 bases between them. Germline CDR1 reads KGHSH; CDR2 reads LQKENI. CDR3 coding DNA: TGTGCCAGCTCACCCCCGACCTCTGGAAACACCATATATTTT. It translates to CASSPPTSGNTIYF.

There are a few counts of this clonotype. This may come from a read error, since a much larger clone is one base off. The rearrangement joins TRBV6-5 to TRBJ2-1; 8 bases fit TRBD2. The J call may be mistaken, given a closer DNA end match to TRBJ2-7. Per the germline V gene, CDR1 is MNHEY and CDR2 is SVGAGI. This CDR3 comprises 13 residues. CDR3: CVASGGAYNEQYF. CDR3 bases: TGTGTCGCCTCGGGGGGGGCCTACAATGAGCAGTACTTC.

CDR3 sequence: CSVHSGRDYEQYF. The CDR3 bases are TGCAGTGTTCATAGCGGGAGGGATTACGAGCAGTACTTC. The chain carries TRBV20-1 and TRBJ2-1; TRBD2 matches at 11 bases. The DNA end is more similar to TRBJ2-7, so the J call may be wrong. This CDR3 is built from 13 residues. CDR1 and CDR2 from the germline V gene are DFQATT and SNEGSKA (reference sequence).

The CDR3 DNA follows: TGTGCCAGCAGAACAGGGACAGGGGGTGTGCAGTACTTC. Encoded protein: CASRTGTGGVQYF. The V and J genes are TRBV7-9 and TRBJ2-4; 11 nucleotides match TRBD1. The CDR3 has 13 amino acids. CDR1 and CDR2 from the germline V gene are SEHNR and FQNEAQ (reference sequence). V shed 6 bases, J shed 13 bases, and the junction held 8 bases outside the gene matches.

This clonotype was recorded many times. The chain joins TRBV28 to TRBJ2-5; D not certain. CDR3 length: 14 amino acids. Germline V gene sequence: CDR1 MDHEN, CDR2 SYDVKM. V shed 5 bases and J shed 6 bases, with 16 bases lying between them. The DNA of the CDR3 is TGTGCCAGCAGTCCACGGGTAGTAGGGAAGACCCAGTACTTC. As protein: CASSPRVVGKTQYF.

The chain has TRBV24-1 and TRBJ2-1, with D possibly being TRBD1 (6 bases). The CDR3 runs to 14 residues. Trimming took off 10 bases at V and 8 bases at J, with 20 bases between the two ends. Looked up from germline, CDR1 is KGHDR and CDR2 is SFDVKD. Written as DNA, the CDR3 is TGTGCCACTCCACAGGGTATGAATACCGATGAGCAGTTCTTC. Its protein is CATPQGMNTDEQFF.

The chain employs TRBV10-2 and TRBJ2-7; TRBD2 agrees at 13 bases. V lost 5 bases to trimming and J lost 6 bases; unmatched junction nucleotides: 4. The CDR3 contains 14 residues. Germline-derived CDR1 and CDR2 are WSHSY and SAAADI. In DNA form, the CDR3 reads TGCGCCAGCAGTACTAGCGGGAGGGCCGGCGAGCAGTACTTC. It encodes CASSTSGRAGEQYF.